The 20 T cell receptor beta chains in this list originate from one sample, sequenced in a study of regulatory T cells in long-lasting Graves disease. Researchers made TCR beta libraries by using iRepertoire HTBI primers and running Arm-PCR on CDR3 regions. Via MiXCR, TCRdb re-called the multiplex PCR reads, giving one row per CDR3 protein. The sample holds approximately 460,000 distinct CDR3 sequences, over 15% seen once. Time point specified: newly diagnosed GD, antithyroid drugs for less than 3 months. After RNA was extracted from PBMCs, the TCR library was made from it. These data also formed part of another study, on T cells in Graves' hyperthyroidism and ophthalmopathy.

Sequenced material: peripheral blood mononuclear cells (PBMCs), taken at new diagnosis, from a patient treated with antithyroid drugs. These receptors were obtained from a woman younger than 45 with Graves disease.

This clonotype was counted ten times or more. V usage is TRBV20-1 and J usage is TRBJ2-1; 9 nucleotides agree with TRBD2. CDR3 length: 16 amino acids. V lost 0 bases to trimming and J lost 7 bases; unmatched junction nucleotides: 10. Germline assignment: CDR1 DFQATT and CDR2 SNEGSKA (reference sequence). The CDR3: CSARDEGTSLENEQFF. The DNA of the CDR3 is TGCAGTGCTAGAGATGAGGGGACTAGCCTCGAGAATGAGCAGTTCTTC.

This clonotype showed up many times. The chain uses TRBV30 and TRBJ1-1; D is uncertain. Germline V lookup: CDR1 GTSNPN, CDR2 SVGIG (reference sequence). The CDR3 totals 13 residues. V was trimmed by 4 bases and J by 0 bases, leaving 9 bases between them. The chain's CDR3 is CAWKWNVNTEAFF. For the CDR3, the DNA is TGTGCCTGGAAATGGAACGTGAACACTGAAGCTTTCTTT.

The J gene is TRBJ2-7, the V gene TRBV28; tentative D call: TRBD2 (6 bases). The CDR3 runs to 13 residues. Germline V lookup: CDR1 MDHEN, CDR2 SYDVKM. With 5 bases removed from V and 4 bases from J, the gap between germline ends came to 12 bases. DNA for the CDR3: TGTGCCAGCAGTAGGACTAAGATATACGAGCAGTACTTC. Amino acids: CASSRTKIYEQYF. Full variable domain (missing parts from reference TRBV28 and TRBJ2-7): DVKVTQSSRYLVKRTGEKVFLECVQDMDHENMFWYRQDPGLGLRLIYFSYDVKMKEKGDIPEGYSVSREKKERFSLILESASTNQTSMYLCASSRTKIYEQYFGPGTRLTVT.

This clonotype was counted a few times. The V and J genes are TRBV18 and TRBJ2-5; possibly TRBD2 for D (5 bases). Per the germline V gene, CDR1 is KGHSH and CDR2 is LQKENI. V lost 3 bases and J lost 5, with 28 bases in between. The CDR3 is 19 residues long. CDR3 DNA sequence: TGTGCCAGCTCACCTCTGTACCTGAAAACCGGGAACCAGAGGGAGACCCAGTACTTC. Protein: CASSPLYLKTGNQRETQYF.

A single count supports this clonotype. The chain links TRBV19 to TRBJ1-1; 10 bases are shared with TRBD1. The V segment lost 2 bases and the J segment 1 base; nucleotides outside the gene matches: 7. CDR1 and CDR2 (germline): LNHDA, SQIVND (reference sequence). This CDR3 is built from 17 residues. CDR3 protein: CASSILPGQGTNTEAFF. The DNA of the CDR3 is TGTGCCAGTAGTATACTGCCGGGACAGGGGACGAACACTGAAGCTTTCTTT.

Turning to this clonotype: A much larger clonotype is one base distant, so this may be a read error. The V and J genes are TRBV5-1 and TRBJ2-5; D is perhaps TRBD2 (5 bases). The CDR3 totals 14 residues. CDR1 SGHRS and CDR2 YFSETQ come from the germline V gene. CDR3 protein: CASSFEGIYNERFF. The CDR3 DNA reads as TGCGCCAGCAGCTTCGAGGGTATCTACAATGAGCGGTTCTTC.

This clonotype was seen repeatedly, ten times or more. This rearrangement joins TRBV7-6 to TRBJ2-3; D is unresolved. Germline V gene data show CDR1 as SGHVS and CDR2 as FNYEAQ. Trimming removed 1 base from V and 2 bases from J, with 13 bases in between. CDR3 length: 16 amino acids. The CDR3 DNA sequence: TGTGCCAGCAGCTTAGTATCCCGCTTCCCCACAGATACGCAGTATTTT. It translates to CASSLVSRFPTDTQYF. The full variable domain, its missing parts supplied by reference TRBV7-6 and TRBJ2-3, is GAGVSQSPRYKVTKRGQDVALRCDPISGHVSLYWYRQALGQGPEFLTYFNYEAQQDKSGLPNDRFSAERPEGSISTLTIQRTEQRDSAMYRCASSLVSRFPTDTQYFGPGTRLTVL.

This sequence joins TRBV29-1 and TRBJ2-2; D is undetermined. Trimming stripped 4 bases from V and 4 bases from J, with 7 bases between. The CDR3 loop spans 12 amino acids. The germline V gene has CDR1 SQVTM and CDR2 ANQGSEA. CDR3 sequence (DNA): TGCAGCGTTGCCGGCGGCACCGGGGAGCTGTTTTTT. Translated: CSVAGGTGELFF.

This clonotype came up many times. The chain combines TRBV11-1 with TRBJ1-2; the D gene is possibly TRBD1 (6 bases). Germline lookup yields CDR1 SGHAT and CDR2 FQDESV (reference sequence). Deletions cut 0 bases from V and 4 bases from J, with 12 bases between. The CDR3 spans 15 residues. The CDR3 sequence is CASSLAEGTFYGYTF. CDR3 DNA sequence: TGTGCCAGCAGCTTAGCAGAAGGGACATTCTATGGCTACACCTTC.

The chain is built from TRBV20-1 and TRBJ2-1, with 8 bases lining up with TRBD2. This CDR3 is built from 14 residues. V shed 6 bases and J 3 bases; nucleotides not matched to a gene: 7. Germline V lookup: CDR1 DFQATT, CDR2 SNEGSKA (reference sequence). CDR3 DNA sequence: TGCAGTGCCGAAGCGGGAGCTAACTACAATGAGCAGTTCTTC. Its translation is CSAEAGANYNEQFF.

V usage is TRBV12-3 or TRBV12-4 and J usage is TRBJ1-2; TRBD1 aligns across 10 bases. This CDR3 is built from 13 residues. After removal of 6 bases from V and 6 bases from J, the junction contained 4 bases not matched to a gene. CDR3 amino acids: CASSPGQGNGYTF. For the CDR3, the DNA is TGTGCCAGCAGCCCGGGACAGGGGAATGGCTACACCTTC.

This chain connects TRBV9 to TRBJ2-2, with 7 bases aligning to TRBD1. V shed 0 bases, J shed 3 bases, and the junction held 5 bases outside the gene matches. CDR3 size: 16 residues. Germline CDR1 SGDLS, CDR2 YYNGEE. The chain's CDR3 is CASSVGGGEYTGELFF. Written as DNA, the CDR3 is TGTGCCAGCAGCGTAGGAGGGGGCGAGTACACCGGGGAGCTGTTTTTT.

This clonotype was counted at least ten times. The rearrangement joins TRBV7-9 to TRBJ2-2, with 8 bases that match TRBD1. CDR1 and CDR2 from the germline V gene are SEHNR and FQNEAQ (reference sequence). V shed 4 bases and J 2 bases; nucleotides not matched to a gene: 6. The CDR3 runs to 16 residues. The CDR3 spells CASSSDRDLNTGELFF. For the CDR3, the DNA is TGTGCCAGCAGCTCGGACAGGGACCTCAACACCGGGGAGCTGTTTTTT.

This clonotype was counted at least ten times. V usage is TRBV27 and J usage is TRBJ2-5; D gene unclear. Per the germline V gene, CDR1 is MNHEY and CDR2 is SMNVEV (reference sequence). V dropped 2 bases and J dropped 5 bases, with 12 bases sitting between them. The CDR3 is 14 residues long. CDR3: CASSLEGFGETQYF. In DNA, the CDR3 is TGTGCCAGCAGTTTAGAAGGGTTTGGGGAGACCCAGTACTTC.

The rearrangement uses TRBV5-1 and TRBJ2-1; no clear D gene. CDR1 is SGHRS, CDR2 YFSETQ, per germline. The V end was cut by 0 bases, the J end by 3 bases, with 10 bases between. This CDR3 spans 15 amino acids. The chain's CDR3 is CASSLDGGDYNEQFF. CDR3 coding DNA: TGCGCCAGCAGCTTGGATGGCGGCGACTACAATGAGCAGTTCTTC.

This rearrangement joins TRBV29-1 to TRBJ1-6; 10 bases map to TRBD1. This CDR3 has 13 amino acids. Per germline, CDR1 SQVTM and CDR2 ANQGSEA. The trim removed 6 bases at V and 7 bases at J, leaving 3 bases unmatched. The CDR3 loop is CSVKGQGNSPLHF. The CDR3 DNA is TGCAGCGTGAAGGGACAGGGGAATTCACCCCTCCACTTT.

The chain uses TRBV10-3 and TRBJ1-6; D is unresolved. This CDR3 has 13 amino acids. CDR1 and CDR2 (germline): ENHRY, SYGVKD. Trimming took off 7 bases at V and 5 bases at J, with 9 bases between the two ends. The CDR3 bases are TGTGCCATCAAGGGTTCCGATAATTCACCCCTCCACTTT. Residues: CAIKGSDNSPLHF.

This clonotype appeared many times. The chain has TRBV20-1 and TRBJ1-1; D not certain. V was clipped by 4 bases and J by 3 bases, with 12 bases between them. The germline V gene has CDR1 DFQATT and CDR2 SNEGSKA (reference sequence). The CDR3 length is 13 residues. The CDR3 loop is CSANFGRDTEAFF. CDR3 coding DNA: TGCAGTGCTAATTTCGGTAGGGACACTGAAGCTTTCTTT.

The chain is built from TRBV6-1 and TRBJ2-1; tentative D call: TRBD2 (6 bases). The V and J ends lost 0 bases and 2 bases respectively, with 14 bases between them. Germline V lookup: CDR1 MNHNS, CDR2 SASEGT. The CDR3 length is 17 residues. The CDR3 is CASSEAARESTYNEQFF. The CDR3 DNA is TGTGCCAGCAGTGAAGCAGCCCGGGAGTCCACCTACAATGAGCAGTTCTTC.

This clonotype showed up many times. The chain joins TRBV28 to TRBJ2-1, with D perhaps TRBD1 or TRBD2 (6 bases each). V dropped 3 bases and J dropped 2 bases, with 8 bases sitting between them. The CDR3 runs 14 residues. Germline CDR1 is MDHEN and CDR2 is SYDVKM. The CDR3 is CASSFGGPYNEQFF. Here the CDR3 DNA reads TGTGCCAGCAGTTTTGGGGGGCCCTACAATGAGCAGTTCTTC. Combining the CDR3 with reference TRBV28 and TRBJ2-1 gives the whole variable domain DVKVTQSSRYLVKRTGEKVFLECVQDMDHENMFWYRQDPGLGLRLIYFSYDVKMKEKGDIPEGYSVSREKKERFSLILESASTNQTSMYLCASSFGGPYNEQFFGPGTRLTVL.